This T cell receptor (beta chain) derives from a study of glioma-infiltrating T cells. This CDR3 contains 12 residues. Germline values: CDR1 SQVTM, CDR2 ANQGSEA. The ends were cut back, 5 bases at V and 1 base at J, with 6 bases in the middle. Amplification of TCR alpha and beta CDR3 regions from RNA used iRepertoire nested multiplex PCR. Each CDR3 protein is one row after TCRdb ran MiXCR on the multiplex PCR reads. The table lists around 350,000 distinct CDR3 sequences, 35% to 45% of them singletons. The chain links TRBV29-1 to TRBJ1-5; D unresolved. The receptor was isolated from a human donor with low-grade glioma or glioblastoma, undergoing nonglioma brain surgery, or in good health (not recorded which). The specimen sequenced was glioma tissue, nonneoplastic brain tissue, or PBMCs (not recorded which). CDR3 protein: CSVKGSNQPQHF. The DNA of the CDR3 is TGCAGCGTTAAAGGGAGCAATCAGCCCCAGCATTTT.